In this sample, the clone carrying this T cell receptor (beta chain) turned up a few times. What it binds is not known. PCR involved 60 Vbeta and 13 Jbeta primers. Produced via immunoSEQ multiplex PCR; TCRdb's table is partial and in-frame only. The repertoire includes 60,000 to 80,000 clones, over 50% of them detected once, and 2.5% to 3% sits in the top ten. The CDR3 contains 12 residues. Germline CDR1 is SGHRS and CDR2 is YFSETQ. V lost 0 bases to trimming and J lost 8 bases, with 6 bases between them. This entry is derived from a study of cytomegalovirus exposure and HLA in healthy donors. The study, taken as a whole, reports: According to reports, the classifier identified cytomegalovirus status with high specificity and sensitivity. Judged likely to be a sequencing artifact was a cluster of highly shared sequence variants. TCR beta chains numbering some 160 were designated cytomegalovirus-associated. In a later analysis, TCR association rates varied by HLA locus: DRB1 most, HLA-C fewest.

Input material: PBMCs. This clonotype originated in a young man in good health and CMV-seronegative. This chain joins TRBV5-1 and TRBJ2-1, with D unresolved. The CDR3 here is CASSLALDEQFF. CDR3 sequence (DNA): TGCGCCAGCAGCTTGGCCTTAGATGAGCAGTTCTTC. Drawing the rest from reference TRBV5-1 and TRBJ2-1, the complete variable domain is KAGVTQTPRYLIKTRGQQVTLSCSPISGHRSVSWYQQTPGQGLQFLFEYFSETQRNKGNFPGRFSGRQFSNSRSEMNVSTLELGDSALYLCASSLALDEQFFGPGTRLTVL.